The 30 T cell receptor beta chains below come from one sample, sequenced in a study of CD8+ T cells in alopecia areata. Extraction of RNA preceded its reverse transcription into cDNA, which served as the sequencing template. The assay was immunoSEQ multiplex PCR, and TCRdb's table has in-frame clones only and misses some. This table holds 130,000 to 150,000 clones, about 90% found once. The starting material was CD8+ T cells sorted from blood, obtained at week 0. Source of these receptors: a human donor with alopecia areata.

The V and J genes are TRBV13 and TRBJ2-3; possibly TRBD2 for D (6 bases). Germline assignment: CDR1 PRHDT and CDR2 FYEKMQ (reference sequence). The CDR3 consists of 16 residues. Trimming shortened V by 0 bases and J by 1 base, and 11 bases separated the two germline ends. The CDR3 is CASSLGRGFGTDTQYF. The CDR3 DNA is TGTGCCAGCAGCTTAGGCCGGGGGTTCGGCACAGATACGCAGTATTTT.

This clone has more than one count but fewer than ten. The chain recombines TRBV28 with TRBJ2-5, with TRBD2 matching 7 bases. The DNA matches TRBJ2-7 better at its end, which makes the J call doubtful. There are 16 residues in the CDR3. The germline V gene has CDR1 MDHEN and CDR2 SYDVKM. The CDR3 bases are TGTGCCAGCAGTTTTTTTACCGGGGAGGGTGCCTACGAGCAGTACTTC. Amino acid sequence: CASSFFTGEGAYEQYF.

The rearrangement uses TRBV7-8 and TRBJ2-7; possible D gene TRBD2, 6 bases. V gave up 4 bases and J gave up 6 bases, with 13 bases separating them. There are 13 residues in the CDR3. The germline V gene encodes CDR1 SGHVS and CDR2 FQNEAQ. CDR3 sequence reads: CASSYYGGGEQYF. CDR3 bases: TGTGCCAGCAGCTACTACGGGGGAGGCGAGCAGTACTTC.

The chain joins TRBV6-5 to TRBJ1-2; 9 bases agree with TRBD1. V was pared by 2 bases and J by 6 bases, with 4 bases of the junction left unmatched. CDR3 length: 14 residues. Germline V gene sequence: CDR1 MNHEY, CDR2 SVGAGI. The CDR3 bases are TGTGCCAGCAGTTACGCGGGGACAGGGAATGGCTACACCTTC. It specifies CASSYAGTGNGYTF.

The chain links TRBV9 to TRBJ1-5, with 9 positions matching TRBD1. After removal of 3 bases from V and 4 bases from J, the junction contained 8 bases not matched to a gene. Germline V gives CDR1 SGDLS, CDR2 YYNGEE. The CDR3 length is 16 residues. The CDR3 is CASSAGGTGSNQPQHF. The CDR3 region has the DNA TGTGCCAGCAGCGCGGGTGGGACAGGGAGTAATCAGCCCCAGCATTTT.

The chain has TRBV30 and TRBJ2-3, with TRBD2 matching 9 bases. The length of the CDR3 is 18 residues. Per germline, CDR1 GTSNPN and CDR2 SVGIG (reference sequence). With V trimmed by 0 bases and J by 4 bases, 14 bases remained unmatched. The CDR3 sequence is CAWSVTSGLAFFSDTQYF. CDR3 nucleotides: TGTGCCTGGAGTGTAACTTCGGGACTAGCTTTTTTCTCAGATACGCAGTATTTT.

V and J are TRBV12-5 and TRBJ2-7; TRBD2 matches 9 bases. The germline V gene has CDR1 LGHNT and CDR2 FRNRAP. Trimming at V came to 1 base and at J to 0 bases, leaving 7 bases not matched to a gene. This CDR3 spans 17 amino acids. The DNA of the CDR3 is TGTGCTAGTGGTTTGGCGGTATTTAGCGGGAGCTCCTACGAGCAGTACTTC. Translation: CASGLAVFSGSSYEQYF. Full variable domain (outside the CDR3, taken from reference TRBV12-5 and TRBJ2-7): DARVTQTPRHKVTEMGQEVTMRCQPILGHNTVFWYRQTMMQGLELLAYFRNRAPLDDSGMPKDRFSAEMPDATLATLKIQPSEPRDSAVYFCASGLAVFSGSSYEQYFGPGTRLTVT.

V and J are TRBV7-9 and TRBJ2-7; D gene unclear. From germline, CDR1 is SEHNR and CDR2 FQNEAQ (reference sequence). Trimming pared 4 bases from V and 4 bases from J, leaving 5 bases between. CDR3 length: 11 residues. The CDR3 bases are TGTGCCAGCAGCTGGGGTTACGAGCAGTACTTC. Its protein product is CASSWGYEQYF. The full variable domain, in which reference TRBV7-9 and TRBJ2-7 provide the parts outside the CDR3, is DTGVSQNPRHKITKRGQNVTFRCDPISEHNRLYWYRQTLGQGPEFLTYFQNEAQLEKSRLLSDRFSAERPKGSFSTLEIQRTEQGDSAMYLCASSWGYEQYFGPGTRLTVT.

V usage is TRBV9 and J usage is TRBJ2-1, with TRBD2 as a possible D gene (6 bases). Germline V lookup: CDR1 SGDLS, CDR2 YYNGEE. V was clipped by 0 bases and J by 7 bases, with 14 bases between them. The CDR3 sequence is 15 residues long. The DNA of the CDR3 is TGTGCCAGCAGCGTAGACGGGGGAGAGGGGAATGAGCAGTTCTTC. This encodes CASSVDGGEGNEQFF.

The chain employs TRBV28 and TRBJ2-7, with no clear D. This CDR3 spans 18 amino acids. V gave up 3 bases and J gave up 0 bases, with 21 bases separating them. Germline V CDR1 and CDR2: MDHEN, SYDVKM. This chain's CDR3 is CASSFGRPVYSFSYEQYF. CDR3 DNA sequence: TGTGCCAGCAGTTTTGGTAGGCCCGTCTATTCCTTCTCCTACGAGCAGTACTTC.

The J gene is TRBJ1-1, the V gene TRBV15; D may be TRBD1 (5 bases). V was shortened by 8 bases and J by 3 bases, with 10 bases between the two germline ends. The CDR3 runs to 12 residues. Germline values: CDR1 LNHNV, CDR2 YYDKDF (reference sequence). Here the CDR3 DNA reads TGTGCCACCCAGGGCCGGGACACTGAAGCTTTCTTT. This codes for CATQGRDTEAFF.

This clone appeared a single time. The genes are TRBV29-1 and TRBJ2-5; 9 bases line up with TRBD1. The end of the DNA aligns better with TRBJ2-7, so the J call may be wrong. CDR1 is SQVTM and CDR2 is ANQGSEA in the germline V gene. This CDR3 has 13 residues. The CDR3 DNA reads as TGCAGCGCCGGGGACAGGGACACCTACGAGCAGTACTTC. Translated, it gives CSAGDRDTYEQYF.

This clone was found a few times. This rearrangement joins TRBV7-8 to TRBJ2-1, with 10 positions matching TRBD2. This CDR3 is built from 17 residues. V shed 5 bases, J shed 6 bases, and the junction held 13 bases outside the gene matches. Germline V gives CDR1 SGHVS, CDR2 FQNEAQ. In DNA, the CDR3 is TGTGCCAGCAGCCCTAAGTTAGCGGGAGGATTGGCCAATGAGCAGTTCTTC. Translation: CASSPKLAGGLANEQFF.

The CDR3 DNA sequence: TGTGCCAGCAGCGACTGGACAGGTCGGAACACTGAAGCTTTCTTT. Its protein is CASSDWTGRNTEAFF. V usage is TRBV9 and J usage is TRBJ1-1, with 7 nucleotides matching TRBD1. This CDR3 spans 15 amino acids. Trimming at V came to 3 bases and at J to 1 base, leaving 6 bases not matched to a gene. Germline-derived CDR1 and CDR2 are SGDLS and YYNGEE.

The chain combines TRBV29-1 with TRBJ2-7; D possibly uses TRBD1 or TRBD2 (5 bases each). The CDR3 has 16 amino acids. Germline V gives CDR1 SQVTM, CDR2 ANQGSEA. V was trimmed by 1 base and J by 4 bases, leaving 20 bases between them. Here the CDR3 reads CSVEGTGTVKSYEQYF. CDR3 DNA: TGCAGCGTTGAAGGCACCGGGACGGTGAAAAGTTACGAGCAGTACTTC.

The gene calls are TRBV2 and TRBJ2-3; D perhaps matches TRBD2 (6 bases). Germline CDR1 reads SNHLY; CDR2 reads FYNNEI. There are 14 residues in the CDR3. V lost 6 bases and J 2 bases, leaving 12 bases between the germline ends. DNA of the CDR3: TGTGCCAGCAGAGGGGACTTTTTCACAGATACGCAGTATTTT. This sequence encodes CASRGDFFTDTQYF.

The chain has TRBV6-6 and TRBJ1-1; the D is unclear. The CDR3 totals 14 residues. Per germline, CDR1 MNHNY and CDR2 SVGAGI (reference sequence). V lost 7 bases and J 6 bases, leaving 18 bases between the germline ends. In DNA form, the CDR3 reads TGTGCCAGCATCAACTTCCGCCCTAACGCTGAAGCTTTCTTT. This encodes CASINFRPNAEAFF.

The rearrangement joins TRBV7-3 to TRBJ2-3, with 10 bases aligning to TRBD2. V trimming: 5 bases; J trimming: 4 bases; junction bases outside the gene matches: 6. The V gene's germline CDR1 is SGHTA and CDR2 FQGTGA. This CDR3 comprises 15 residues. CDR3 nucleotide sequence: TGTGCCAGCAGCGCTACTAGCGGGATTGCAGATACGCAGTATTTT. Amino acid sequence: CASSATSGIADTQYF.

The chain combines TRBV7-9 with TRBJ2-6, with D unresolved. V was clipped by 1 base and J by 3 bases, with 10 bases between them. Germline-derived CDR1 and CDR2 are SEHNR and FQNEAQ (reference sequence). This CDR3 spans 16 amino acids. CDR3 amino acids: CASSLEWFSGANVLTF. Here the CDR3 DNA reads TGTGCCAGCAGCTTAGAATGGTTTAGTGGGGCCAACGTCCTGACTTTC.

This clone was counted between two and nine times. V gene TRBV6-6 combines with J gene TRBJ2-1; the D call may be TRBD1 or TRBD2 (5 bases each). Trimming cost V 8 bases and J 8 bases, with 22 bases left between them. Germline V gene sequence: CDR1 MNHNY, CDR2 SVGAGI (reference sequence). The CDR3 covers 15 residues. CDR3 amino acids: CASGPGALLIYEQFF. In nucleotides, the CDR3 is TGTGCCAGCGGCCCCGGGGCTCTTCTCATCTATGAGCAGTTCTTC.

This chain uses TRBV4-1 with TRBJ1-1, with D unclear. Germline-derived CDR1 and CDR2 are MGHRA and YSYEKL. The CDR3 totals 16 residues. The V end was cut by 0 bases, the J end by 3 bases, with 14 bases between. DNA of the CDR3: TGCGCCAGCAGCCAAGATCCCAGGATTAGTCACACTGAAGCTTTCTTT. It codes for CASSQDPRISHTEAFF.

The chain links TRBV7-6 to TRBJ1-1; the D gene is possibly TRBD1 (5 bases). This CDR3 contains 14 residues. From germline, CDR1 is SGHVS and CDR2 FNYEAQ. The V gene lost 4 bases and the J gene lost 1 base, with 10 bases spanning the gap. CDR3 amino acids: CASSSMDTNTEAFF. The CDR3 nucleotides are TGTGCCAGCAGCTCTATGGACACGAACACTGAAGCTTTCTTT. Together with reference TRBV7-6 and TRBJ1-1, the CDR3 gives the full variable domain: GAGVSQSPRYKVTKRGQDVALRCDPISGHVSLYWYRQALGQGPEFLTYFNYEAQQDKSGLPNDRFSAERPEGSISTLTIQRTEQRDSAMYRCASSSMDTNTEAFFGQGTRLTVV.

This chain connects TRBV2 to TRBJ2-1; D is uncertain. There are 14 residues in the CDR3. Germline CDR1 SNHLY, CDR2 FYNNEI. V was clipped by 2 bases and J by 6 bases, with 11 bases between them. The CDR3: CASSELATGNEQFF. DNA for the CDR3: TGTGCCAGCAGTGAATTGGCTACGGGCAATGAGCAGTTCTTC. The full variable domain, with the rest looked up from reference TRBV2 and TRBJ2-1, is EPEVTQTPSHQVTQMGQEVILRCVPISNHLYFYWYRQILGQKVEFLVSFYNNEISEKSEIFDDQFSVERPDGSNFTLKIRSTKLEDSAMYFCASSELATGNEQFFGPGTRLTVL.

V usage is TRBV9 and J usage is TRBJ2-1; TRBD1 might be the D (6 bases). This CDR3 has 14 amino acids. V was shortened by 3 bases and J by 9 bases, with 16 bases between the two germline ends. The germline gives CDR1 SGDLS, CDR2 YYNGEE. This CDR3 reads CASSEPGAAGEQFF. In nucleotides, the CDR3 is TGTGCCAGCAGCGAGCCAGGGGCTGCGGGTGAGCAGTTCTTC.

This clone was observed a single time. V usage is TRBV5-5 and J usage is TRBJ2-1, with D perhaps matching TRBD1 (5 bases). Germline V CDR1 and CDR2: SGHKS, YYEKEE (reference sequence). CDR3 length equals 14 residues. The germline V and J ends were trimmed by 1 base and 2 bases, with 7 bases remaining between them. This chain's CDR3 is CASSLSRAYNEQFF. CDR3 bases: TGTGCCAGCAGCTTGAGCAGGGCCTACAATGAGCAGTTCTTC.

The chain employs TRBV5-1 and TRBJ2-7, with D unresolved. The CDR3 extends over 14 amino acids. Germline CDR1 reads SGHRS; CDR2 reads YFSETQ. Trimming left V 1 base short and J 3 bases short, with 11 bases between. This chain's CDR3 is CASSLYRLRYEQYF. CDR3 coding DNA: TGCGCCAGCAGCTTGTATCGACTCCGCTACGAGCAGTACTTC.

This chain connects TRBV2 to TRBJ2-1, with 7 bases lining up with TRBD1. CDR1 is SNHLY, CDR2 FYNNEI, per germline. V shed 0 bases, J shed 7 bases, and the junction held 9 bases outside the gene matches. CDR3 length equals 16 residues. The CDR3 spells CASSEARGDRDNEQFF. CDR3 nucleotides: TGTGCCAGCAGTGAAGCGCGCGGAGACAGGGATAATGAGCAGTTCTTC.

V usage is TRBV29-1 and J usage is TRBJ2-7; 12 positions agree with TRBD2. Germline-derived CDR1 and CDR2 are SQVTM and ANQGSEA. CDR3 size: 13 residues. Trimming took 5 bases from V and 4 from J; bases not matched to a gene: 3. For the CDR3, the DNA is TGCAGCGTTCTAGCGGGAGGGCGTTACGAGCAGTACTTC. It yields the protein CSVLAGGRYEQYF.

The chain links TRBV11-1 to TRBJ1-1; 7 nucleotides agree with TRBD1. The CDR3 is 12 amino acids. Germline CDR1 is SGHAT and CDR2 is FQDESV (reference sequence). J was trimmed by 7 bases and V by 3 bases; bases with no gene match: 2. The CDR3 protein is CASSFYRGEAFF. The CDR3 nucleotides are TGTGCCAGCAGCTTTTACAGGGGTGAAGCTTTCTTT.

This rearrangement joins TRBV10-2 to TRBJ2-3, with 8 positions matching TRBD1. Germline values: CDR1 WSHSY, CDR2 SAAADI. The CDR3 has 15 amino acids. Trimming took 4 bases from V and 2 from J; bases not matched to a gene: 5. CDR3 sequence (DNA): TGCGCCAGCAGTGTGACAGGGGACGCCACAGATACGCAGTATTTT. Its translation: CASSVTGDATDTQYF.